This T cell receptor beta chain is from a study of blood T cell repertoires in COVID-19. Study-level background: Material from acute and convalescent COVID-19 was sourced from the United States, Italy and Spain. The cDNA or gDNA used as material had been derived from T cells, B-cell-depleted T cells, or PBMCs.

Source study methods: By means of reference gene primer amplification, nucleated cell counts were estimated. TCRdb's table, derived via immunoSEQ multiplex PCR, lists solely in-frame clones and lacks some. The DNA was the basis for D and trimming; V, J and clone size are from that table. This table holds roughly 80,000 clones, 82% found once. The J segment lost 12 bases and the V segment lost 5 bases, leaving 3 bases of the junction unmatched. Germline V lookup: CDR1 MDHEN, CDR2 SYDVKM. This CDR3 spans 12 amino acids. The J gene is TRBJ1-5, the V gene TRBV28; 11 bases line up with TRBD1. The source of this sequence is a human donor in a cohort sampled during active COVID-19. Material: peripheral blood. This chain's CDR3 is CASSAGTGGQHF. CDR3 sequence (DNA): TGTGCCAGCAGTGCCGGGACAGGGGGCCAGCATTTT.